One T cell receptor (beta chain) is described in this entry. As yet, its antigen is unknown. Germline V gives CDR1 SGHRS, CDR2 YFSETQ. This CDR3 comprises 15 residues. Deletions cut 2 bases from V and 4 bases from J, with 15 bases between. These data originate in a study of cytomegalovirus exposure and HLA in healthy donors. Study summary: Early released data comprised 80 million or so unique TCRs from HLA-typed donors. Study results and caveats: 87-base-pair reads could not separate some V segments, including TRBV6-2 and TRBV6-3. In a later analysis, parvovirus B19, influenza, CMV and Epstein-Barr virus appeared linked to several top co-occurrence clusters. The study put around 180 TCR beta chains on its list as cytomegalovirus-associated.

PCR employed 60 Vbeta and 13 Jbeta primers. Clones were sequenced by immunoSEQ multiplex PCR, and TCRdb holds only the in-frame ones, with some missing. Of 200,000 to 250,000 clones in the sample, about 80% were seen once. V and J are TRBV5-1 and TRBJ1-2; D call uncertain. The TCR originated in a woman in her sixties or seventies in good health and CMV-seropositive. The source material was PBMCs. For the CDR3, the DNA is TGCGCCAGCAGCTTTCAAAGCTCGCCTGGCTATGGCTACACCTTC. Amino acid sequence: CASSFQSSPGYGYTF.